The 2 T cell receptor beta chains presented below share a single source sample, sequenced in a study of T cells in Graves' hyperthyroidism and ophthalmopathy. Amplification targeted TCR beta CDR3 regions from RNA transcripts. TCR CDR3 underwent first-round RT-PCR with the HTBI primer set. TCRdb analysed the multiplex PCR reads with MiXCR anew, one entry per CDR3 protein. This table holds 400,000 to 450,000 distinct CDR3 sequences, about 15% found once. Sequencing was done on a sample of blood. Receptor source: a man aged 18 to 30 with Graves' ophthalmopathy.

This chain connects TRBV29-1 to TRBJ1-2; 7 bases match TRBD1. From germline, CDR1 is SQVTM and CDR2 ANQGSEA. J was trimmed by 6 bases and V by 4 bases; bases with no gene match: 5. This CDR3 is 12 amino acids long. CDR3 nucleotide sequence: TGCAGCGTTGTGTTAGGGGGCGATGGCTACACCTTC. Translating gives CSVVLGGDGYTF. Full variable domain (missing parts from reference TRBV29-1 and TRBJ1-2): SAVISQKPSRDICQRGTSLTIQCQVDSQVTMMFWYRQQPGQSLTLIATANQGSEATYESGFVIDKFPISRPNLTFSTLTVSNMSPEDSSIYLCSVVLGGDGYTFGSGTRLTVV.

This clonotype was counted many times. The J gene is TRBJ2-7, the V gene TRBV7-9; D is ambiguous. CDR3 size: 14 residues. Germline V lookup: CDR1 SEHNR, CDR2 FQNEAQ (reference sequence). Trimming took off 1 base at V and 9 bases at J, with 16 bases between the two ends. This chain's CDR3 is CASSLGTSYSGQYF. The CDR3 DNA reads TGTGCCAGCAGCTTAGGGACGTCGTACTCAGGGCAGTACTTC.